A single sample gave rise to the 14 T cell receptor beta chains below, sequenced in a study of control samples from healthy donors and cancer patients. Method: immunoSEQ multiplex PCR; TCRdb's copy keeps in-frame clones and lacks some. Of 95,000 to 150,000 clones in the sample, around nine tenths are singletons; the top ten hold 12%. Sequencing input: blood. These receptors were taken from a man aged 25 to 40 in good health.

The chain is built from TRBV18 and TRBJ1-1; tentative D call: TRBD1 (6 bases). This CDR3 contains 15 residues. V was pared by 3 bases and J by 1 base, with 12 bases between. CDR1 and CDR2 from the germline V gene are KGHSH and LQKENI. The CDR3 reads CASSPQGGQNTEAFF. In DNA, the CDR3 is TGTGCCAGCTCACCTCAAGGGGGGCAGAACACTGAAGCTTTCTTT.

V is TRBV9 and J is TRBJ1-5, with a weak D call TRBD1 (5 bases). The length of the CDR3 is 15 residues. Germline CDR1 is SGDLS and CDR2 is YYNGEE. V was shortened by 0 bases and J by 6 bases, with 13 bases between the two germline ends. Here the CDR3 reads CASSVGSGNGQPQHF. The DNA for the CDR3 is TGTGCCAGCAGCGTAGGGTCAGGGAACGGTCAGCCCCAGCATTTT.

The CDR3 region has the DNA TGCAGCGCTTGGGGGAGGACAGGGGGCTCCGGCTATGGCTACACCTTC. Protein: CSAWGRTGGSGYGYTF. This chain links TRBV29-1 with TRBJ1-2, with 11 bases aligning to TRBD1. The germline CDR1 and CDR2 sequences are SQVTM and ANQGSEA. The V and J ends lost 7 bases and 4 bases, in that order; junction bases with no gene match: 14. The CDR3 totals 16 residues.

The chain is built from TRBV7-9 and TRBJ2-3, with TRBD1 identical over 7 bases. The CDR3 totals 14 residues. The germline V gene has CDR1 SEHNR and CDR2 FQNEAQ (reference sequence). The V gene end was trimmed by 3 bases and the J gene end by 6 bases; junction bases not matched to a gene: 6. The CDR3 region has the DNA TGTGCCAGCAGCTTCAGAGGGGGCGGGGATACGCAGTATTTT. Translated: CASSFRGGGDTQYF.

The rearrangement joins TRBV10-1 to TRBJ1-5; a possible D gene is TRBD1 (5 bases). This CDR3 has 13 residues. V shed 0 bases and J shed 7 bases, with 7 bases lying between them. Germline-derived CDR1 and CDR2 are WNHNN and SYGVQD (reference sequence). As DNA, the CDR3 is TGCGCCAGCAGTGAGTCTGGGGCCCAGCCCCAGCATTTT. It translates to CASSESGAQPQHF.

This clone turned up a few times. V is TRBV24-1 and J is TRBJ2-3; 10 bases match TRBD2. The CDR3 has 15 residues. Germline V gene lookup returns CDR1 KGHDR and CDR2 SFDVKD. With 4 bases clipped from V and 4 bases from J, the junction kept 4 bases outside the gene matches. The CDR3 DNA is TGTGCCACCAGTGAACTAGCGGGGAGCGCAGATACGCAGTATTTT. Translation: CATSELAGSADTQYF.

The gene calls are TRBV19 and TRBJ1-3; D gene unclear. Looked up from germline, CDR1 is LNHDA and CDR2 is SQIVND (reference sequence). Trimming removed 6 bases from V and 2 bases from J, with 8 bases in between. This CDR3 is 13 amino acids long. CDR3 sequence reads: CASSPGAGNTIYF. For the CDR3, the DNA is TGTGCCAGTAGCCCTGGGGCTGGAAACACCATATATTTT.

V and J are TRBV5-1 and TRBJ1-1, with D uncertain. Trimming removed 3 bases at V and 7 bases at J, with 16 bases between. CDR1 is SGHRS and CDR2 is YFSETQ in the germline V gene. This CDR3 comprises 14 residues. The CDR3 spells CASSSLSGTVEAFF. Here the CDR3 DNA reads TGCGCCAGCAGCTCTCTTAGCGGAACGGTTGAAGCTTTCTTT.

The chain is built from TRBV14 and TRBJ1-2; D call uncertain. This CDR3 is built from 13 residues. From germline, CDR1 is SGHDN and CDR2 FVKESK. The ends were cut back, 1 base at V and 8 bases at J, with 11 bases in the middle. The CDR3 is CASSQGLLGGYTF. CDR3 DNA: TGTGCCAGCAGCCAAGGACTACTGGGAGGCTACACCTTC.

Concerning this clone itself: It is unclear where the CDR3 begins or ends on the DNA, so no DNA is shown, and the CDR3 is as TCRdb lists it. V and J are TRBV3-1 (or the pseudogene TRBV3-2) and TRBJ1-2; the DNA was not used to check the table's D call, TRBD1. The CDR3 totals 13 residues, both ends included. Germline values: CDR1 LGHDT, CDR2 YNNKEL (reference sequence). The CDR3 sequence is CASSQTFGQGITF.

CDR3 DNA: TGTGCCAGCAGCCCCCCTAAGGCCGGGGAGCTGTTTTTT. Its protein product is CASSPPKAGELFF. This chain connects TRBV5-6 to TRBJ2-2; D uncertain. This CDR3 contains 13 residues. The V end was cut by 4 bases, the J end by 6 bases, with 10 bases between. Germline V gene lookup returns CDR1 SGHDT and CDR2 YYEEEE.

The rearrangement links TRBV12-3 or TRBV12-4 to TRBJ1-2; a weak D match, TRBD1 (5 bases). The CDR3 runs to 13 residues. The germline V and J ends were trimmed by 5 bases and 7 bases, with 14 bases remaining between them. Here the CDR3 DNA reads TGTGCCAGCAGTAAGGGGACGGAGGGTGGCTACACCTTC. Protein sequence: CASSKGTEGGYTF.

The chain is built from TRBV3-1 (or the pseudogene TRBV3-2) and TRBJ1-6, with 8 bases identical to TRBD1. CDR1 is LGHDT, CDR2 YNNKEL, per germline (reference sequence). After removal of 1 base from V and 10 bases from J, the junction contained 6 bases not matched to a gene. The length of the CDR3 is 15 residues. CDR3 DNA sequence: TGTGCCAGCAGCCAAGTAACAGGGGGTATGTCACCCCTCCACTTT. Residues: CASSQVTGGMSPLHF.

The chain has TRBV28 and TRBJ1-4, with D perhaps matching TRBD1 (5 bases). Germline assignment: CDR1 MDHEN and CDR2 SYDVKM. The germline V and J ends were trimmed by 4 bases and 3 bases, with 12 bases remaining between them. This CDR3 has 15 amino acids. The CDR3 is CASSSSREANEKLFF. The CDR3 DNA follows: TGTGCCAGCAGTTCGTCCAGGGAAGCTAATGAAAAACTGTTTTTT.